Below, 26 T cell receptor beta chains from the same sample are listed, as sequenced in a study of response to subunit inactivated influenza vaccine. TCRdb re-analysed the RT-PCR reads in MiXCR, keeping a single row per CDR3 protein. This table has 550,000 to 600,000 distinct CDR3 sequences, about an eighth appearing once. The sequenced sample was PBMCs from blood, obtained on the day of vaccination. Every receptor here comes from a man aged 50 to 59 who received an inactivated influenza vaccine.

DNA for the CDR3: TGTGCCAGCAGCTTACGACCTACTAGCACAGATACGCAGTATTTT. Amino acids: CASSLRPTSTDTQYF. The genes are TRBV7-3 and TRBJ2-3; D is unresolved. Trimming pared 2 bases from V and 0 bases from J, leaving 9 bases between. The CDR3 is made up of 15 amino acids. The germline V gene encodes CDR1 SGHTA and CDR2 FQGTGA.

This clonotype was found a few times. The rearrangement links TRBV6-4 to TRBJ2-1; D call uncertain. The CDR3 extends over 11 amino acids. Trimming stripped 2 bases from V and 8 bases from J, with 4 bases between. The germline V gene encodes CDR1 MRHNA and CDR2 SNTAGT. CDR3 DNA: TGTGCCAGCAGTGACGCTCATGAGCAGTTCTTC. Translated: CASSDAHEQFF.

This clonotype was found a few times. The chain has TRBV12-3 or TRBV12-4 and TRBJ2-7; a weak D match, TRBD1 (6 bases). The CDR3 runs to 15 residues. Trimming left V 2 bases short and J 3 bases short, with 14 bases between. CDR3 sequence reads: CASSLTSSGDYEQYF. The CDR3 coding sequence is TGTGCCAGCAGTTTAACTAGTTCAGGGGACTACGAGCAGTACTTC.

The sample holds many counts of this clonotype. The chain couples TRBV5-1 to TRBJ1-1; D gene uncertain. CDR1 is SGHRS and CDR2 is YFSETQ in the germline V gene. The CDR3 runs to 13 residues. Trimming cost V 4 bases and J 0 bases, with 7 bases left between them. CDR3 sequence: CASSGGLNTEAFF. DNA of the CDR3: TGCGCCAGCAGCGGCGGGTTGAACACTGAAGCTTTCTTT. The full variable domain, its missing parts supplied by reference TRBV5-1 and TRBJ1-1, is KAGVTQTPRYLIKTRGQQVTLSCSPISGHRSVSWYQQTPGQGLQFLFEYFSETQRNKGNFPGRFSGRQFSNSRSEMNVSTLELGDSALYLCASSGGLNTEAFFGQGTRLTVV.

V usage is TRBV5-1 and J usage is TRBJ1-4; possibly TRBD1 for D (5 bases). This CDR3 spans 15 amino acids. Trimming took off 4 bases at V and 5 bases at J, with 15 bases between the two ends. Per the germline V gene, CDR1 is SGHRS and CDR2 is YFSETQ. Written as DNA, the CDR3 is TGCGCCAGCAGCGTGGGACGGACCACAAATGAAAAACTGTTTTTT. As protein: CASSVGRTTNEKLFF.

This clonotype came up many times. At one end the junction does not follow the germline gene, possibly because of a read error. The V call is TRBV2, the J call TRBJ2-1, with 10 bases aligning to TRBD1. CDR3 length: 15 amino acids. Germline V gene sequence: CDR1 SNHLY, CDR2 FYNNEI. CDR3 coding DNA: TGCGCCAGCAGCTCGGGACAGGGGTTCAACAATGAGCAGTTCTTC. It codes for CASSSGQGFNNEQFF.

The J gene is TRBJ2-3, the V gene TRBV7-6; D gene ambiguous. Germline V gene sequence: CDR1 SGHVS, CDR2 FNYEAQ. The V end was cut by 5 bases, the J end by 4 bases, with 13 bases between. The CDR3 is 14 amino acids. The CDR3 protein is CASSVAARPDTQYF. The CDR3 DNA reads TGTGCCAGCAGCGTGGCCGCGCGACCAGATACGCAGTATTTT.

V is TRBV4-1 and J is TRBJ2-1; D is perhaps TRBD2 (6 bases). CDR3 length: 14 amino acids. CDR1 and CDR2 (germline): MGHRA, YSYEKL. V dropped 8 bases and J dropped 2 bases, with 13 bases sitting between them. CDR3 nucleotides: TGCGCCAGCGGGCGGGACCCAGCCTACAATGAGCAGTTCTTC. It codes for CASGRDPAYNEQFF.

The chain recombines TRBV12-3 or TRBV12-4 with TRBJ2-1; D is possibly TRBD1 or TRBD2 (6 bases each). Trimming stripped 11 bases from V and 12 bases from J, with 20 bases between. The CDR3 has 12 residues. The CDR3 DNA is TGTGCCGGGGGGCTGGGGAGGCGCGGGCAGTTCTTC. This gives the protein CAGGLGRRGQFF.

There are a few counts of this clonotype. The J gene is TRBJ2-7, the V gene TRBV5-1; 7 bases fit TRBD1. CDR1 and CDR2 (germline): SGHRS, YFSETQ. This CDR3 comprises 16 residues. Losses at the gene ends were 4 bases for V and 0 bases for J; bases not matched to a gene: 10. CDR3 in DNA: TGCGCCAGCAGCACCTCGCGACAGGGTCTCTCCTACGAGCAGTACTTC. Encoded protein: CASSTSRQGLSYEQYF.

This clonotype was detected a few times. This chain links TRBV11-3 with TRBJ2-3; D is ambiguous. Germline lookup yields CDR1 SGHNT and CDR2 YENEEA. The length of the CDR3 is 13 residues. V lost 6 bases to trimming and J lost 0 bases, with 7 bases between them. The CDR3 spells CASSIVSTDTQYF. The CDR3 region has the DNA TGTGCCAGCAGTATCGTCAGCACAGATACGCAGTATTTT. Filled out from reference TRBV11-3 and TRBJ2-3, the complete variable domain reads EAGVVQSPRYKIIEKKQPVAFWCNPISGHNTLYWYLQNLGQGPELLIRYENEEAVDDSQLPKDRFSAERLKGVDSTLKIQPAELGDSAVYLCASSIVSTDTQYFGPGTRLTVL.

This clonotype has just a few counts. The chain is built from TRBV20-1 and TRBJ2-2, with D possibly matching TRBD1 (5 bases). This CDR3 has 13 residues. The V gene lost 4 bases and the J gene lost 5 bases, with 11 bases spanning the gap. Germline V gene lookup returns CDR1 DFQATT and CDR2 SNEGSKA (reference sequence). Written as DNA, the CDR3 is TGCAGTGCTACTCCAGGGTGGACCGGGGAGCTGTTTTTT. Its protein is CSATPGWTGELFF.

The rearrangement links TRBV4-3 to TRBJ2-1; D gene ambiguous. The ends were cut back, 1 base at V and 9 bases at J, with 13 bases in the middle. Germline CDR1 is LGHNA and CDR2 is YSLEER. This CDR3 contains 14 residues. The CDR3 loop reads CASSQGTHSPEQFF. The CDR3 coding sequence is TGCGCCAGCAGCCAAGGGACCCACAGCCCTGAGCAGTTCTTC.

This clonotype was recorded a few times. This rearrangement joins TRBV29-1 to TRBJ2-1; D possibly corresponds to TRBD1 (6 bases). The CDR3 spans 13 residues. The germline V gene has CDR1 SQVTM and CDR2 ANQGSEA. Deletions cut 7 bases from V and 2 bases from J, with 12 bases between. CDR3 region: CSGLGHTYNEQFF. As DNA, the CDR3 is TGCAGCGGACTGGGACACACCTACAATGAGCAGTTCTTC.

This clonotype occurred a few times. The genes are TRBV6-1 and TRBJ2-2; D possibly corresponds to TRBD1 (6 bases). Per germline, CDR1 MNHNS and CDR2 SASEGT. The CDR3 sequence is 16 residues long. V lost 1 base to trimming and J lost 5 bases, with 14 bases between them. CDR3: CASSEVVRGATGELFF. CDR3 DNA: TGTGCCAGCAGTGAAGTCGTCAGGGGTGCGACCGGGGAGCTGTTTTTT.

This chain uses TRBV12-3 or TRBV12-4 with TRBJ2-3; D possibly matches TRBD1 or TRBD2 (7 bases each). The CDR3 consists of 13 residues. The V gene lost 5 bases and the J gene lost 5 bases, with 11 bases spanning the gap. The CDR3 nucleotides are TGTGCCAGCAGTCGCAGGGGGGGAGATACGCAGTATTTT. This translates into CASSRRGGDTQYF.

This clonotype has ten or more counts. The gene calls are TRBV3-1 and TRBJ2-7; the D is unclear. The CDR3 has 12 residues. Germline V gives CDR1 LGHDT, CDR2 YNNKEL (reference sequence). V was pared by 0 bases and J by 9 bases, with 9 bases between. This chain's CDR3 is CASSQEGLRQYF. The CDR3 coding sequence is TGTGCCAGCAGCCAAGAGGGCCTACGGCAGTACTTC.

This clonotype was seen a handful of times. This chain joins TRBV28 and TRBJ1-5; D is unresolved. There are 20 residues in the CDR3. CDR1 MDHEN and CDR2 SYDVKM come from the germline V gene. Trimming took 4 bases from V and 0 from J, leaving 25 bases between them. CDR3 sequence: CASSSGSSSRYYYSNQPQHF. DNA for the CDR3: TGTGCCAGCAGTTCTGGGTCCTCGTCCAGATACTACTATAGCAATCAGCCCCAGCATTTT.

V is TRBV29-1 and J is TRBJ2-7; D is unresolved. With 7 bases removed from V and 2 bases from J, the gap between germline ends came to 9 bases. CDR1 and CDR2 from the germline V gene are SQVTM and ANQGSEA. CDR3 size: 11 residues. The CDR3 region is CSGLTAYEQYF. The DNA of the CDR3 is TGCAGCGGGCTCACAGCCTACGAGCAGTACTTC.

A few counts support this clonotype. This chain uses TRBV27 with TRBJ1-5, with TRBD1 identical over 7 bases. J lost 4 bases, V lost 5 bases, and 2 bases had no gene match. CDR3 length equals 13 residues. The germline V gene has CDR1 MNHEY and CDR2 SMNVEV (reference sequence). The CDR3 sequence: CASSGTDNQPQHF. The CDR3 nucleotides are TGTGCCAGCAGTGGGACAGATAATCAGCCCCAGCATTTT.

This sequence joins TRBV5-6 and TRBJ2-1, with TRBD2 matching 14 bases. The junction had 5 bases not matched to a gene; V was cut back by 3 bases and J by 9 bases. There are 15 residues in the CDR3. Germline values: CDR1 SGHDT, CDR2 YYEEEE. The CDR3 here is CASSWTSGGLGEQFF. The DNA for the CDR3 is TGTGCCAGCAGCTGGACTAGCGGGGGGTTGGGTGAGCAGTTCTTC.

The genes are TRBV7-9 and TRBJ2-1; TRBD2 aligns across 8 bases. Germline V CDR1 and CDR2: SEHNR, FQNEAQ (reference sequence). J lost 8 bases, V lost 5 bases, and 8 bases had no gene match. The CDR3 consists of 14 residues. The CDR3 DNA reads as TGTGCCAGCAGCCTGGCGAGCGGGAGCTATGAGCAGTTCTTC. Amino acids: CASSLASGSYEQFF.

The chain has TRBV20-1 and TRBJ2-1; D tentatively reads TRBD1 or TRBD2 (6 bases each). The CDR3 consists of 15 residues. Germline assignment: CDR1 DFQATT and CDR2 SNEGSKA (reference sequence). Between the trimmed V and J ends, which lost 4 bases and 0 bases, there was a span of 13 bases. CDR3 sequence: CSATGAGYSYNEQFF. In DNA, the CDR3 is TGCAGTGCTACGGGGGCGGGCTACTCCTACAATGAGCAGTTCTTC.

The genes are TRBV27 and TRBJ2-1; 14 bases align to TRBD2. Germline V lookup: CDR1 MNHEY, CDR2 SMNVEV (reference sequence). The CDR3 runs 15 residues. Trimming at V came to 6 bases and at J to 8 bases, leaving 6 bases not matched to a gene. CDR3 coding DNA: TGTGCCAGCAGAAATACGGGACTAGCGGGGGATGAGCAGTTCTTC. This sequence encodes CASRNTGLAGDEQFF.

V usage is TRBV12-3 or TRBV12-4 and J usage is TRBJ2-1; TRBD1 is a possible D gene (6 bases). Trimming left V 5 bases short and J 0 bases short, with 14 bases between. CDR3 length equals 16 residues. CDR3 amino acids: CASSATGQFSYNEQFF. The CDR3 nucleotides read TGTGCCAGCAGTGCAACTGGACAGTTCTCCTACAATGAGCAGTTCTTC.

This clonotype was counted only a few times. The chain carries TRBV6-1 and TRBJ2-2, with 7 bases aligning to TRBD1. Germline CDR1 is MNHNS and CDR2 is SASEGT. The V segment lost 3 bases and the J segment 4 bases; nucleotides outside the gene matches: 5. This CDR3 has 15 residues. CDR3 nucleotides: TGTGCCAGCAGTGACACAGGGGCCGGCACCGGGGAGCTGTTTTTT. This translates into CASSDTGAGTGELFF.